This T cell receptor (beta chain) emerged from a study of CD8+CD57+ T cells in acquired aplastic anemia (dated by TCRdb to 2017 to 2018). Regarding the research as a whole: A mean of roughly 3.2 ug of DNA, ranging from about 0.19 to 30 ug, was extracted from sorted CD4+ and CD8+ cells. An average of approximately 10 million reads for CD4+ cells and 11 million to 13 million reads for CD8+ cells was obtained from healthy donor samples.

The study deep-sequenced TCR repertoires of sorted CD4+ and CD8+ blood T cells from severe aplastic anemia patients and healthy subjects. Ficoll-Paque density gradient centrifugation was used to isolate peripheral blood mononuclear cells. Before DNA was extracted, CD4+ and CD8+ T cells were sorted using either FACS or magnetic beads. Note on this clonotype: Its cognate antigen has yet to be identified. No much larger clone is present one base from it, and per-base qualities are unavailable.

Its CDR3 holds 11 amino acids, cysteine through phenylalanine. Only the CDR3 DNA stays, 33 bases, in frame from base 1. The V and J ends are trimmed by 4 bases and 11 bases, leaving 9 bases between them. The CDR1 and CDR2 encoded by the germline V gene are MNHEY and SVGAGI. What the study reported, not specific to this receptor: Roughly 30 CD8+ CDR3 sequences were shared between patients and controls but appeared highly expressed in patients and within their immunodominant clones. Between patients and healthy controls, no significant difference in CD8+ Simpson's diversity was found (P=0.060).

TCR beta VDJ combination and CDR3 sequence profiling used genomic DNA as the template. An Illumina HiSeq 2000 was the platform used for TCR repertoire sequencing. As for how the authors treated the data: TRBV/TRBJ rearrangement plots, CDR3 size and DJ length profiles, and Simpson's diversity index were used to assess repertoires. Whichever DNA sequence was most abundant in the deep sequencing data was defined as the immunodominant clone. CDR3 amino acid sequences were checked for sharing between subjects and were compared against published repertoires and the VDJdb database. TCRdb handled the public reads itself, with Q25 trimming in fastp and clone calling in MiXCR, and kept productive beta chains. Entries that share a CDR3 protein sequence are merged under the most common genes and DNA. TCRdb, not the authors, supplied the V and J calls. Within this sample are hundreds of thousands of distinct CDR3 sequences, with 55% to 70% of them counted one time only. 4% of the sample belongs to the ten largest clones.

The chain was built from TRBV6-5 and TRBJ2-1; no D gene can be assigned with confidence. The source of this sequence is a human donor in good health, serving as a control. The sequencing sample was made of sorted CD4+, CD8+, or CD8+CD57+ T cells (not recorded which) from PBMCs. The CDR3 reads as follows: CASSSFNKQFF. The sequenced DNA: TGTGCCAGCAGTTCATTTAATAAGCAGTTCTTC.